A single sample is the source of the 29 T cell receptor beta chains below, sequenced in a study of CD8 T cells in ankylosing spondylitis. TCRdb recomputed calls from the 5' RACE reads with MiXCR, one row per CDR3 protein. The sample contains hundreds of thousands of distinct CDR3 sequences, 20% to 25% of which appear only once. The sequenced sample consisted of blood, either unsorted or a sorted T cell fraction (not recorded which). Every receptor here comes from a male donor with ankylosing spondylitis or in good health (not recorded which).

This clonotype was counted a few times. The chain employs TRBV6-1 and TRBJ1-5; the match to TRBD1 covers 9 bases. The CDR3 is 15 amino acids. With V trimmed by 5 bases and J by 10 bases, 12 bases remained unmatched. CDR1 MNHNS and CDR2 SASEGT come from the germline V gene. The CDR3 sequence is CASSLARTGVEPQHF. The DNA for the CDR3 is TGTGCCAGCAGTCTCGCCAGGACAGGGGTGGAACCCCAGCATTTT.

CDR3 sequence: CATSRVSGSGELFF. The CDR3 DNA reads TGTGCCACCAGCAGAGTTTCAGGCTCCGGGGAGCTGTTTTTT. This chain links TRBV15 with TRBJ2-2; unclear D gene. V was cut by 1 base and J by 6 bases, with 9 bases left in between. The CDR3 extends over 14 amino acids. CDR1 and CDR2 (germline): LNHNV, YYDKDF (reference sequence).

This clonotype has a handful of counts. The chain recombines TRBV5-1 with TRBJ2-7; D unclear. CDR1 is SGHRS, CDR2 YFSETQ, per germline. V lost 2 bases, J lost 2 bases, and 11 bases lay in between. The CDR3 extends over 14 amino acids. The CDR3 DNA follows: TGCGCCAGCAGCTTCGTAGTCGGAACCTACGAGCAGTACTTC. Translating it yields CASSFVVGTYEQYF. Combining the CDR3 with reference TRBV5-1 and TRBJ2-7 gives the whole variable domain KAGVTQTPRYLIKTRGQQVTLSCSPISGHRSVSWYQQTPGQGLQFLFEYFSETQRNKGNFPGRFSGRQFSNSRSEMNVSTLELGDSALYLCASSFVVGTYEQYFGPGTRLTVT.

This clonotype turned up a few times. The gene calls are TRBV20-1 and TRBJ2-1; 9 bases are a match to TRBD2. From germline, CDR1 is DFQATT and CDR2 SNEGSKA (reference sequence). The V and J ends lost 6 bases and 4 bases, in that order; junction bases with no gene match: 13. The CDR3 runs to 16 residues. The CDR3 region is CSADLWGGGEYNEQFF. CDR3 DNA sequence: TGCAGTGCAGATCTCTGGGGCGGGGGGGAGTACAATGAGCAGTTCTTC.

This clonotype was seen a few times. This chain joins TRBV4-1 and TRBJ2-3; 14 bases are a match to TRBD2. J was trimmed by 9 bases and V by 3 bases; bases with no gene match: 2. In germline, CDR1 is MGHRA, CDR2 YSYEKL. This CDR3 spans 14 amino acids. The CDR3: CASSQTSGGATQYF. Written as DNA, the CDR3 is TGCGCCAGCAGCCAGACTAGCGGGGGGGCAACGCAGTATTTT.

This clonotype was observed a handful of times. The CDR3 reads CASSLEYGYTF. DNA of the CDR3: TGTGCCAGCAGCTTAGAGTATGGCTACACCTTC. This chain links TRBV7-9 with TRBJ1-2; D unclear. This CDR3 is built from 11 residues. The V end was cut by 1 base, the J end by 5 bases, with 2 bases between. The V gene's germline CDR1 is SEHNR and CDR2 FQNEAQ (reference sequence).

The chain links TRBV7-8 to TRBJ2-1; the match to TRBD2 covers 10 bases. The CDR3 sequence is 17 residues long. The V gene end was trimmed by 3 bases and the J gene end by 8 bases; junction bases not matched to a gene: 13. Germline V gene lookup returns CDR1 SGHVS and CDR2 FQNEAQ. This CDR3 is CASSFQRGGYRWDEQFF. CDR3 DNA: TGTGCCAGCAGCTTCCAGCGGGGGGGCTACAGGTGGGATGAGCAGTTCTTC.

CDR3 sequence: CASSQSGTVTDTQYF. CDR3 nucleotide sequence: TGTGCCAGCAGCCAATCGGGGACAGTAACAGATACGCAGTATTTT. The V and J genes are TRBV16 and TRBJ2-3; 7 positions match TRBD1. CDR3 size: 15 residues. The V gene end was trimmed by 0 bases and the J gene end by 3 bases; junction bases not matched to a gene: 3. Germline assignment: CDR1 KGHSY and CDR2 FQNENV. Complete variable domain (other parts from reference TRBV16 and TRBJ2-3): GEEVAQTPKHLVRGEGQKAKLYCAPIKGHSYVFWYQQVLKNEFKFLISFQNENVFDETGMPKERFSAKCLPNSPCSLEIQATKLEDSAVYFCASSQSGTVTDTQYFGPGTRLTVL.

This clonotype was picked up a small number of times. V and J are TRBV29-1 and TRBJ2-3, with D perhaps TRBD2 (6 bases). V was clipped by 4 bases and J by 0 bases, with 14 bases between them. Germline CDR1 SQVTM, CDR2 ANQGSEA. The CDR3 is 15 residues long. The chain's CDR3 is CSVVPTSMSTDTQYF. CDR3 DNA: TGCAGCGTTGTCCCGACTAGTATGAGCACAGATACGCAGTATTTT.

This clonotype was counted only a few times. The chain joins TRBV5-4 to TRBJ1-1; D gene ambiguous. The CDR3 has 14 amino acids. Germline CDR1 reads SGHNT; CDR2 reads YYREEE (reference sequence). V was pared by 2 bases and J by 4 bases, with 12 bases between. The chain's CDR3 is CASSLTRLTTEAFF. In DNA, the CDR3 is TGTGCCAGCAGCTTAACAAGACTAACCACTGAAGCTTTCTTT.

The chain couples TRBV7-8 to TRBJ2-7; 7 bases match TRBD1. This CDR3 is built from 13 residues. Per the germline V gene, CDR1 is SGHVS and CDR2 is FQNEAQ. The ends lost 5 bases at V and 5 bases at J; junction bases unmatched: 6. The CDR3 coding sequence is TGTGCCAGCAGCCAGCAGACAGGGAACGAGCAGTACTTC. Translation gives CASSQQTGNEQYF.

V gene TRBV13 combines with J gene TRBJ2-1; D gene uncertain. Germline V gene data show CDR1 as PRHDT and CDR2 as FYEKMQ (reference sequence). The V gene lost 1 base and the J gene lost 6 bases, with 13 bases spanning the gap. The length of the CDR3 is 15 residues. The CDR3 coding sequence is TGTGCCAGCAGCTTAGAGGCTGGTCCAACCAATGAGCAGTTCTTC. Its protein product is CASSLEAGPTNEQFF.

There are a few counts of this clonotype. DNA of the CDR3: TGTGCCATCAGTGAAGTAGGGCTGGAGCAGTACTTC. Translating gives CAISEVGLEQYF. The rearrangement links TRBV10-3 to TRBJ2-7; D is uncertain. The CDR3 spans 12 residues. V lost 3 bases to trimming and J lost 7 bases, with 10 bases between them. Germline loops: CDR1 ENHRY, CDR2 SYGVKD.

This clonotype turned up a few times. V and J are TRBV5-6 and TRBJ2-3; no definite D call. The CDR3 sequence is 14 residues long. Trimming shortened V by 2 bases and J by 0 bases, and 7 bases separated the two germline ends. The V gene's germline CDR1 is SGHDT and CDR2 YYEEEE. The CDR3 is CASSFVPSTDTQYF. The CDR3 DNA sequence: TGTGCCAGCAGCTTTGTGCCAAGCACAGATACGCAGTATTTT.

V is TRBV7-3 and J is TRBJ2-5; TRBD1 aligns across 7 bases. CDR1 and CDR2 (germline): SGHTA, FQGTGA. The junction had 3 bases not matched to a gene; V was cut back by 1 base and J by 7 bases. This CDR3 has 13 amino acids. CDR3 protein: CASSLIPGGTQYF. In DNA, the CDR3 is TGTGCCAGCAGCTTAATCCCAGGGGGGACCCAGTACTTC.

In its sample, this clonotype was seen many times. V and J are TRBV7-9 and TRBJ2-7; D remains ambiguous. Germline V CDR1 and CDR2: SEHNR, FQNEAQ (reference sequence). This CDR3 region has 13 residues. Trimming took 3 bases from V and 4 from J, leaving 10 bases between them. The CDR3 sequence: CASSFRGSYEQYF. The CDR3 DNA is TGTGCCAGCAGCTTCCGTGGGTCATACGAGCAGTACTTC. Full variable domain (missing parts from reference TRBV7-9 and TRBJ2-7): DTGVSQNPRHKITKRGQNVTFRCDPISEHNRLYWYRQTLGQGPEFLTYFQNEAQLEKSRLLSDRFSAERPKGSFSTLEIQRTEQGDSAMYLCASSFRGSYEQYFGPGTRLTVT.

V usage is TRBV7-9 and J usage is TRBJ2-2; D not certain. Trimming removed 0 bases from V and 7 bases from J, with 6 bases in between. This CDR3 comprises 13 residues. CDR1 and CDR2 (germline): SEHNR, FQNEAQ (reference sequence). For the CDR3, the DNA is TGTGCCAGCAGCTTAGCCGGGCTCGGGGAGCTGTTTTTT. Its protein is CASSLAGLGELFF. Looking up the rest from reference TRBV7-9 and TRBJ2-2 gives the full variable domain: DTGVSQNPRHKITKRGQNVTFRCDPISEHNRLYWYRQTLGQGPEFLTYFQNEAQLEKSRLLSDRFSAERPKGSFSTLEIQRTEQGDSAMYLCASSLAGLGELFFGEGSRLTVL.

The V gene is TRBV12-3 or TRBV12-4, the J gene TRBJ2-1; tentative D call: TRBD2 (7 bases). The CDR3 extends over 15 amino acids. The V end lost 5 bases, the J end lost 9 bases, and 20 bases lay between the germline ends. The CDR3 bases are TGTGCCAGCAGTCCTGCTTCTGGGGGGGGCACTGAGCAGTTCTTC. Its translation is CASSPASGGGTEQFF.

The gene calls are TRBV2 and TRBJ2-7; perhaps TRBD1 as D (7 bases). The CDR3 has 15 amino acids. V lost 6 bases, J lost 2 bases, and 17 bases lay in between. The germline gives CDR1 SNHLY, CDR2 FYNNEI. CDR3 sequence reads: CASSPAGGTAYEQYF. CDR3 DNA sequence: TGTGCCAGCAGCCCCGCTGGCGGGACAGCCTACGAGCAGTACTTC.

The CDR3 region has the DNA TGTGCCAGCAGCTTAGAGGCCCAGCGCGCCTACGAGCAGTACTTC. Translation gives CASSLEAQRAYEQYF. This rearrangement joins TRBV11-2 to TRBJ2-7; no clear D. The germline CDR1 and CDR2 sequences are SGHAT and FQNNGV. The CDR3 totals 15 residues. V was shortened by 0 bases and J by 2 bases, with 11 bases between the two germline ends. Variable domain in full (rest from reference TRBV11-2 and TRBJ2-7): EAGVAQSPRYKIIEKRQSVAFWCNPISGHATLYWYQQILGQGPKLLIQFQNNGVVDDSQLPKDRFSAERLKGVDSTLKIQPAKLEDSAVYLCASSLEAQRAYEQYFGPGTRLTVT.

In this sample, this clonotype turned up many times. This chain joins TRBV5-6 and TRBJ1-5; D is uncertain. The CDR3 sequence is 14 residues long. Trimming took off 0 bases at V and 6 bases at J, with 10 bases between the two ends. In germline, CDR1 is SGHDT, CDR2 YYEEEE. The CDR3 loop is CASSLAVGSQPQHF. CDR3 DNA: TGTGCCAGCAGCTTGGCCGTGGGCTCTCAGCCCCAGCATTTT.

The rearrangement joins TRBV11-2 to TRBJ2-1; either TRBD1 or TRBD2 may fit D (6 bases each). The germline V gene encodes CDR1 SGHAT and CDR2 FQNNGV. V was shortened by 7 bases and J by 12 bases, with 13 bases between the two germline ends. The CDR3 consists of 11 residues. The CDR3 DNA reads TGTGCCAGCAACAAACAGGGAGGGCAGTTCTTC. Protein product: CASNKQGGQFF.

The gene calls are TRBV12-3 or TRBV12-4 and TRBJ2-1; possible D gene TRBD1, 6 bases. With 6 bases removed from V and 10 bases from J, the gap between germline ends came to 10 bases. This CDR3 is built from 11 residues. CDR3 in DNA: TGTGCCAGCAGAACCGGGACAGAGCAGTTCTTC. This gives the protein CASRTGTEQFF.

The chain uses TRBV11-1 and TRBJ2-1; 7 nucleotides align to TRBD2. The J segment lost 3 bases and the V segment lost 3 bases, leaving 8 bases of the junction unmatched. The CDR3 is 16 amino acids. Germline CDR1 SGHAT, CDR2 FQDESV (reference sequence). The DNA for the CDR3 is TGTGCCAGCAGCTTTCGGTTAGCGGGTGTCTACAATGAGCAGTTCTTC. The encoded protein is CASSFRLAGVYNEQFF.

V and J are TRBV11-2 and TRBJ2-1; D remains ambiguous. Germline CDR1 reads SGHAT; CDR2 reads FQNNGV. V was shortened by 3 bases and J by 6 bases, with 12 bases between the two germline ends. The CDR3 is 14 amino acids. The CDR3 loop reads CASSLVIAINEQFF. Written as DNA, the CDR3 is TGTGCCAGCAGCTTGGTAATAGCCATCAATGAGCAGTTCTTC.

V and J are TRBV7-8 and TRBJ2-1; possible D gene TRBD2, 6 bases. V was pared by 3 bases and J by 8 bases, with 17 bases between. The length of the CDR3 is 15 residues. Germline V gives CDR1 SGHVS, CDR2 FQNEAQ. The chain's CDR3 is CASSFREASIDEQFF. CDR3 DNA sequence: TGTGCCAGCAGCTTCAGGGAGGCAAGCATCGATGAGCAGTTCTTC. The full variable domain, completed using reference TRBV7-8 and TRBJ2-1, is GAGVSQSPRYKVAKRGQDVALRCDPISGHVSLFWYQQALGQGPEFLTYFQNEAQLDKSGLPSDRFFAERPEGSVSTLKIQRTQQEDSAVYLCASSFREASIDEQFFGPGTRLTVL.

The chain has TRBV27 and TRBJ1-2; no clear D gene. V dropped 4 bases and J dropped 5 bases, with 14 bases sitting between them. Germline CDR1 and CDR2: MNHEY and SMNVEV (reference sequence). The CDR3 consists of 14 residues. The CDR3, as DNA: TGTGCCAGCAGTTACCGGTCAACCTTTTATGGCTACACCTTC. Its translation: CASSYRSTFYGYTF.

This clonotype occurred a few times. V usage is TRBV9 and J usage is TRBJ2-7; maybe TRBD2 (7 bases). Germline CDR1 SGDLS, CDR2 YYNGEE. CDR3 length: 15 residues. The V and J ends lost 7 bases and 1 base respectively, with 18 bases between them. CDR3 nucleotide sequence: TGTGCCAGCTCTGAGGGGGGGGGCGTATCCTACGAGCAGTACTTC. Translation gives CASSEGGGVSYEQYF.

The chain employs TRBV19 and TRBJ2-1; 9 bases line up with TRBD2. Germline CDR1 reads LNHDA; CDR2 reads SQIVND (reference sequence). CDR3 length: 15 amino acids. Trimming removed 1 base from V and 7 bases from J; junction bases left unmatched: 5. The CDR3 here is CASSIVSGGWNEQFF. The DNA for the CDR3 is TGTGCCAGTAGTATAGTGAGCGGGGGGTGGAATGAGCAGTTCTTC.